These T cell receptor beta chains were read from a single sample in a study of blood T cell repertoires in COVID-19. Using immunoSEQ multiplex PCR, the repertoire was profiled, and TCRdb retains in-frame clones only, with some absent. The table has 190,000 or so clones, 80% to 85% seen once. Sequenced input: PBMCs or T cells enriched from blood (not recorded which). The source of these receptors is a man between 40 and 49 years old who had recovered from COVID-19. Each CDR3 is given with its conserved first and last residue. The order of the fields is clone size, J gene, D gene, CDR3 length, V gene, CDR3 protein, CDR3 DNA. A D gene is named only where the DNA matches it firmly. Size is stated for part of the rows, as once, few or many counts, or as a class when the clone is expanded.

>once|TRBJ1-2|.|15|TRBV9
CASSVSHQGEDGYTF
TGTGCCAGCAGCGTTAGTCACCAAGGGGAGGATGGCTACACCTTC
>few|TRBJ1-1|.|16|TRBV27
CASSFLREGANTEAFF
TGTGCCAGCAGTTTCCTTAGAGAGGGTGCGAACACTGAAGCTTTCTTT
>once|TRBJ2-5|TRBD1|15|TRBV5-6
CASSLVTGGQETQYF
TGTGCCAGCAGCTTGGTAACAGGGGGCCAAGAGACCCAGTACTTC
>once|TRBJ2-1|.|14|TRBV28
CASSFGVWSNEQFF
TGTGCCAGCAGTTTCGGGGTTTGGAGCAATGAGCAGTTCTTC
>.|TRBJ2-1|TRBD2|16|TRBV9
CASSVAPGTRGAEQFF
TGTGCCAGCAGCGTAGCCCCGGGGACGCGGGGGGCCGAGCAGTTCTTC
>.|TRBJ2-3|.|15|TRBV3-1/TRBV3-2
CASSSQTTPGDTQYF
TGTGCCAGCAGCTCGCAAACTACCCCGGGAGATACGCAGTATTTT
>.|TRBJ1-2|.|13|TRBV6-5
CASSYTARVGYTF
TGTGCCAGCAGTTATACCGCTCGGGTTGGCTACACCTTC
>.|TRBJ2-3|TRBD2|17|TRBV5-5
CASSPGLAGGRTDTQYF
TGTGCCAGCAGCCCGGGACTAGCGGGGGGACGCACAGATACGCAGTATTTT
>few|TRBJ1-5|TRBD1|16|TRBV5-6
CASSLLARGRDQPQHF
TGTGCCAGCAGCTTGCTGGCCAGGGGGCGCGATCAGCCCCAGCATTTT
>.|TRBJ2-6|.|15|TRBV19
CASSSGSSGANVLTF
TGTGCCAGTAGTAGCGGCAGCTCTGGGGCCAACGTCCTGACTTTC
>few|TRBJ1-3|.|15|TRBV2
CASSAQTGSGNTIYF
TGTGCCAGCAGTGCGCAGACAGGCTCTGGAAACACCATATATTTT
>.|TRBJ1-2|.|13|TRBV5-4
CASSLAGNHGYTF
TGTGCCAGCAGCTTGGCAGGTAACCATGGCTACACCTTC
>.|TRBJ1-5|TRBD1|15|TRBV6-5
CASRLTGTANQPQHF
TGTGCCAGCAGATTGACCGGGACAGCTAATCAGCCCCAGCATTTT
>.|TRBJ2-1|.|11|TRBV12-3/TRBV12-4
CASSTYNEQFF
TGTGCCAGCAGCACCTACAATGAGCAGTTCTTC
>.|TRBJ2-7|TRBD1|15|TRBV6-5
CASSTQPGTGNEQYF
TGTGCCAGCAGTACCCAACCTGGGACAGGGAACGAGCAGTACTTC
>.|TRBJ2-4|TRBD1|13|TRBV25-1
CASSGRDRGIQYF
TGTGCCAGCAGTGGCCGGGACAGGGGGATTCAGTACTTC
>.|TRBJ2-2|.|13|TRBV20-1
CSASVGGSGELFF
TGCAGTGCTAGTGTAGGGGGTTCCGGGGAGCTGTTTTTT
>once|TRBJ1-2|TRBD1|13|TRBV5-4
CASSGQGHYGYTF
TGTGCCAGCAGCGGACAGGGCCACTATGGCTACACCTTC
>.|TRBJ2-3|.|22|TRBV4-1
CASSQDTGTYRVFDPSKDTQYF
TGCGCCAGCAGCCAAGATACTGGGACTTACCGGGTATTTGATCCTTCGAAAGATACGCAGTATTTT
>.|TRBJ1-1|.|13|TRBV12-3/TRBV12-4
CASSFVRNTEAFF
TGTGCCAGCAGTTTTGTCAGAAACACTGAAGCTTTCTTT
>.|TRBJ2-7|.|13|TRBV2
CASSGGRVYEQYF
TGTGCCAGCAGTGGAGGCAGAGTCTACGAGCAGTACTTC